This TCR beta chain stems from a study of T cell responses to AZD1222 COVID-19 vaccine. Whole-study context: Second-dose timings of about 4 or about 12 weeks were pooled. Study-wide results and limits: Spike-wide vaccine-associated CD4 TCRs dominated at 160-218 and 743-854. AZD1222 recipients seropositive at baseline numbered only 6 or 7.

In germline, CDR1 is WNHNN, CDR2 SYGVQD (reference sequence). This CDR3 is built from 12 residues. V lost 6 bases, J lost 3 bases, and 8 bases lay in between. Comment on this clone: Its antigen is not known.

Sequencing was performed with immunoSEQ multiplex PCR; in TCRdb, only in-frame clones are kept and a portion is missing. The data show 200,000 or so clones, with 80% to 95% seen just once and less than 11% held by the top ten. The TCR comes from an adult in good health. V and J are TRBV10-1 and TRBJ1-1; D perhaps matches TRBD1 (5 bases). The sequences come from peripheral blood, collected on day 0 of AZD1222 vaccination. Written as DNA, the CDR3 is TGCGCCAGCAGCGACAGCTACACTGAAGCTTTCTTT. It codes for CASSDSYTEAFF.